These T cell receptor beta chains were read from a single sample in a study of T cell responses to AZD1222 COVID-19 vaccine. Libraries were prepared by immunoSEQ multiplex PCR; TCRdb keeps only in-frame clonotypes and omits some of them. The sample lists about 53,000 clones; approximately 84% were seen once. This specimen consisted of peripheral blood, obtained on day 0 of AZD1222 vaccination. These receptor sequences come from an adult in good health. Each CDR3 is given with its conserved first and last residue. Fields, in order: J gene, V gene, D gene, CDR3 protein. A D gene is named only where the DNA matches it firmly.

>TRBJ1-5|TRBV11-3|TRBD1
CASSQGEGNQPQHF
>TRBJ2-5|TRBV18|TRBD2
CASSLGPPSGRETQYF
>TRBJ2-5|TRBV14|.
CASSRGNQETQYF
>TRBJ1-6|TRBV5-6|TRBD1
CASSSRTGPYSPLHF
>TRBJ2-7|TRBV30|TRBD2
CAWSVWLAGGGEQYF
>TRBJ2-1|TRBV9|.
CASSVGIAALLDNEQFF
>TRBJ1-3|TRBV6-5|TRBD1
CASSTGGAGNTIYF
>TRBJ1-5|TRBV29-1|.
CSVAGAGQPQHF
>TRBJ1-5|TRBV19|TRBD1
CASTVTGGRSGNQPQHF
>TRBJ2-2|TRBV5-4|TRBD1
CASSLMWAGGRTGELFF
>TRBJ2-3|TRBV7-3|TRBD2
CASSSTAGDGTDTQYF
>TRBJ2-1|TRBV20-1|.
CSASPAHEQFF
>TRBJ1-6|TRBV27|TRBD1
CASRTGGNSPLHF
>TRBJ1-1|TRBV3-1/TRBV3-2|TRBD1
CASSQEGWAGGSDEAFF
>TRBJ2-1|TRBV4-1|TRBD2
CASSQVLGGRAGNEQFF
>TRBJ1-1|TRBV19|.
CASSIGGGNTEAFF
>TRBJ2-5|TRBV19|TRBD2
CASSGRERETQYF
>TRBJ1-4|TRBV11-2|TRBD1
CASSTRDRAVDEKLFF
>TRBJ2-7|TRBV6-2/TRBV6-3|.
CASSYRDGPGSSYEQYF
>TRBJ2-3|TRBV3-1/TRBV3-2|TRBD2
CASSQDGTSGDTQYF
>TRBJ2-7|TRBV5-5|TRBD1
CASSLTGSNEQYF
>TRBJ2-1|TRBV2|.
CASWLGTQEQLDEQFF
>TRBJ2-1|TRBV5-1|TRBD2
CASSLRAGGDNEQFF
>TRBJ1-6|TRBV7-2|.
CASSLGSRQLDNSPLHF
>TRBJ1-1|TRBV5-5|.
CASSPEWVNTEAFF
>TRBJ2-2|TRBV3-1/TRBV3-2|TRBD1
CASSRTRGTGELFF
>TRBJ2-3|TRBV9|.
CASSVQGGRGTDTQYF
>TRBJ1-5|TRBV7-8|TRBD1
CASSEGQGQQPQHF